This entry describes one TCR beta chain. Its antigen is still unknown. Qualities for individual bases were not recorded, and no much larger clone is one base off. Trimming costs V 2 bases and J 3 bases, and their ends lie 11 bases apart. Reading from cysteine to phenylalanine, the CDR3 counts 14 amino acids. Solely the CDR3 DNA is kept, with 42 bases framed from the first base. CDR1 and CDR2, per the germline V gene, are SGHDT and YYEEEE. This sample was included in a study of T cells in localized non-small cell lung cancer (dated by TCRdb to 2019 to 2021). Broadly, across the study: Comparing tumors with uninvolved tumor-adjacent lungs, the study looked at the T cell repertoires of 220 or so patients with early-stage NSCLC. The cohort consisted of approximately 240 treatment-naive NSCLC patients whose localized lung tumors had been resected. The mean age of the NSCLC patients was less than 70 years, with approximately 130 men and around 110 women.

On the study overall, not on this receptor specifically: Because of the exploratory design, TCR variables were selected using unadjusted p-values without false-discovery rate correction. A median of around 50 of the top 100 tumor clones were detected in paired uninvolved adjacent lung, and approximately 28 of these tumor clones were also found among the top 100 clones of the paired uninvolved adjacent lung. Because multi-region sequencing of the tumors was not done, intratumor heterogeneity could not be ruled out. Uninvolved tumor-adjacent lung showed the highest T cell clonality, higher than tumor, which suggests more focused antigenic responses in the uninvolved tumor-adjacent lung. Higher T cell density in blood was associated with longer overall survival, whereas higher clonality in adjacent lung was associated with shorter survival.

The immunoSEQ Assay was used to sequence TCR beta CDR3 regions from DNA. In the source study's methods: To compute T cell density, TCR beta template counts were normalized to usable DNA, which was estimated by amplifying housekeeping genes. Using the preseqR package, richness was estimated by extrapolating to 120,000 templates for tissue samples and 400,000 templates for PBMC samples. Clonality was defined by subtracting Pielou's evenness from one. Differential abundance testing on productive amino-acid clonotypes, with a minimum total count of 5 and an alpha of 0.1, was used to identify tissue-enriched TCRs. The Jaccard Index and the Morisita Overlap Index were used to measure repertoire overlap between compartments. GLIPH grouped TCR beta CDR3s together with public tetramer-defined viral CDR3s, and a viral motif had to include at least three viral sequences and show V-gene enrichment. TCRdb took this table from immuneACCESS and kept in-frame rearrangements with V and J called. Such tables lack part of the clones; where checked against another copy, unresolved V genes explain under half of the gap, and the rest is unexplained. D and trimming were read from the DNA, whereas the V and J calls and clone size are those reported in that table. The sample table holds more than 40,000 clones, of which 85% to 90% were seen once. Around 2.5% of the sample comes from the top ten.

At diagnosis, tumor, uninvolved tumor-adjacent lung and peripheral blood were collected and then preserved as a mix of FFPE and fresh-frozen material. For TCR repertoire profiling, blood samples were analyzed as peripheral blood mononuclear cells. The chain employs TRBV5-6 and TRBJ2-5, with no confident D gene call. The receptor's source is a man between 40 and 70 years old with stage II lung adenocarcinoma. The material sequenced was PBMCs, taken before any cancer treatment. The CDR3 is CASSLVQPEETQYF. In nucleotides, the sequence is TGTGCCAGCAGCTTAGTTCAGCCAGAAGAGACCCAGTACTTC. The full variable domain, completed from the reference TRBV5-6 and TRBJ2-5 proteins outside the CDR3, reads DAGVTQSPTHLIKTRGQQVTLRCSPKSGHDTVSWYQQALGQGPQFIFQYYEEEERQRGNFPDRFSGHQFPNYSSELNVNALLLGDSALYLCASSLVQPEETQYFGPGTRLLVL.